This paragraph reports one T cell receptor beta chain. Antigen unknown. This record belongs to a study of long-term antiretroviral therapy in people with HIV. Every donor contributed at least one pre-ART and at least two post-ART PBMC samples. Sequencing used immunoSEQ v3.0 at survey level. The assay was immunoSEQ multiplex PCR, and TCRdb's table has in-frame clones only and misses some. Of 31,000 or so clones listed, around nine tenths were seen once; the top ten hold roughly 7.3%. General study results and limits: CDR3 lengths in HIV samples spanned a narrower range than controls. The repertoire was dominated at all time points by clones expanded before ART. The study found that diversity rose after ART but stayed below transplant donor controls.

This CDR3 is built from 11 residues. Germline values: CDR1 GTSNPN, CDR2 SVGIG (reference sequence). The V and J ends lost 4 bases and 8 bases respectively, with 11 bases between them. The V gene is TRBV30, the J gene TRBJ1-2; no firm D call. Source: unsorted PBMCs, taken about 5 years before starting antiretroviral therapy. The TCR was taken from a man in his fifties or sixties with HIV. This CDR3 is CAWNLLDGYTF. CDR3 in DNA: TGTGCCTGGAATTTGCTGGACGGCTACACCTTC.